This T cell receptor beta chain was observed in a study of shared clonotypes between healthy human individuals. As regards this clone: As yet, its antigen is unknown.

CDR1 is MNHNS and CDR2 is SASEGT in the germline V gene. CDR3 length: 15 amino acids. Trimming removed 10 bases at V and 7 bases at J, with 26 bases between. Findings and limits, study-wide: Generally, estimated richness proved larger in naive subsets than it did in memory subsets.

Clones were read by immunoSEQ multiplex PCR, and TCRdb kept only the in-frame ones, dropping some. The repertoire holds over 1.4 million clones, with roughly 96% as singletons. The receptor was derived from a man aged 25 to 45 in good health. The chain uses TRBV6-1 and TRBJ2-7; D possibly uses TRBD1 or TRBD2 (5 bases each). The sequencing sample was made of naive CD4+ T cells sorted from blood. The subset: CD45RA+ positively selected. As DNA, the CDR3 is TGTGCCACCACTTCAACAGGATGGGGAGCTGAAGAGCAGTACTTC. Translated: CATTSTGWGAEEQYF.